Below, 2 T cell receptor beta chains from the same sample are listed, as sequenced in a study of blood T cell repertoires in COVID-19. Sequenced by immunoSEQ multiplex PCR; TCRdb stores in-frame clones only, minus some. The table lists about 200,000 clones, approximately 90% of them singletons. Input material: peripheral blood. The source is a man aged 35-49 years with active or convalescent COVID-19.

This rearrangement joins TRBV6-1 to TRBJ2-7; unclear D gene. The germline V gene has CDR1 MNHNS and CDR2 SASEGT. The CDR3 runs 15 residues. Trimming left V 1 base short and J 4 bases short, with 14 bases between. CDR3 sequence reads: CASSEVVQSLYEQYF. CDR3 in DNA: TGTGCCAGCAGTGAAGTGGTACAGTCCTTATACGAGCAGTACTTC.

The CDR3 here is CASSFPKDRGNEKLFF. Here the CDR3 DNA reads TGTGCCAGCAGTTTCCCCAAGGACAGGGGTAATGAAAAACTGTTTTTT. The chain is built from TRBV28 and TRBJ1-4; 9 nucleotides line up with TRBD1. J lost 4 bases, V lost 3 bases, and 6 bases had no gene match. This CDR3 spans 16 amino acids. In germline, CDR1 is MDHEN, CDR2 SYDVKM.